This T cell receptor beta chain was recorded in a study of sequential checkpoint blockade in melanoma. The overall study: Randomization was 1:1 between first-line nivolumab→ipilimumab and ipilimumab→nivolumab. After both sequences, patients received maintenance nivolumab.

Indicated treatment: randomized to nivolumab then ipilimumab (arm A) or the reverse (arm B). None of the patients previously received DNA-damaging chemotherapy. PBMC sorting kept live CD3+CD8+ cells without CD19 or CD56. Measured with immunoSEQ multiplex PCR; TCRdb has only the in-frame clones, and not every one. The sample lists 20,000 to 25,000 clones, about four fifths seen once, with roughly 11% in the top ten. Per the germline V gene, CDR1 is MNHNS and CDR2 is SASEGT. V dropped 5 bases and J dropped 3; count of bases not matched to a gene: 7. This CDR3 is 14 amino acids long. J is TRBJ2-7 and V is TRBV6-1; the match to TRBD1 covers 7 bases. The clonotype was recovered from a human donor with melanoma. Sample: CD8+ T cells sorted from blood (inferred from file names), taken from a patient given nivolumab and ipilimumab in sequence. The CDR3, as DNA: TGTGCCAGCAGTAAAGGGACAGCCCTCTACGAGCAGTACTTC. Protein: CASSKGTALYEQYF.